Below are 5 T cell receptor beta chains sequenced from a single sample in a study of T cell repertoires in cytomegalovirus infection. TCRdb re-called the reads through MiXCR, storing one row per CDR3 protein. The repertoire holds 250,000 or so distinct CDR3 sequences, with approximately 17% as singletons. Sequenced: CD8+ T cells from PBMCs. The receptors originated from a human donor in good health (CMV status not recorded). Some clones in this sample may be carry-over from other donors' samples.

This clonotype was observed many times. V gene TRBV7-6 combines with J gene TRBJ1-1, with D possibly TRBD1 on 5 matching bases. In germline, CDR1 is SGHVS, CDR2 FNYEAQ. The CDR3 is 16 amino acids. V lost 0 bases to trimming and J lost 0 bases, with 11 bases between them. The CDR3 is CASSLAGEGMNTEAFF. DNA of the CDR3: TGTGCCAGCAGCTTAGCGGGGGAGGGGATGAACACTGAAGCTTTCTTT.

The chain recombines TRBV12-3 or TRBV12-4 with TRBJ2-1; D is unresolved. V was pared by 4 bases and J by 9 bases, with 16 bases between. This CDR3 has 14 residues. This chain's CDR3 is CASSSSFGSSEQFF. The CDR3 DNA reads as TGTGCCAGCAGTTCATCTTTCGGGTCGAGTGAGCAGTTCTTC.

This clonotype was seen only a few times. The chain couples TRBV19 to TRBJ1-3; D gene unclear. Trimming took 3 bases from V and 0 from J, leaving 15 bases between them. CDR1 and CDR2 from the germline V gene are LNHDA and SQIVND (reference sequence). CDR3 length: 17 residues. The DNA for the CDR3 is TGTGCCAGTAGTATCCCAACAAACAGCTTCTCTGGAAACACCATATATTTT. Translation: CASSIPTNSFSGNTIYF.

This rearrangement joins TRBV28 to TRBJ2-5; TRBD2 aligns across 10 bases. This CDR3 region has 15 residues. Looked up from germline, CDR1 is MDHEN and CDR2 is SYDVKM. Unmatched junction bases numbered 4, after V lost 6 bases and J lost 0 bases. This CDR3 reads CASRNSGGYQETQYF. The DNA of the CDR3 is TGTGCCAGCAGGAATAGCGGGGGGTACCAAGAGACCCAGTACTTC.

The chain has TRBV20-1 and TRBJ1-6; 10 bases map to TRBD1. Per germline, CDR1 DFQATT and CDR2 SNEGSKA (reference sequence). The CDR3 is 16 amino acids. Germline trimming cut 6 bases from V and 10 bases from J; bases unmatched to any gene: 15. For the CDR3, the DNA is TGCAGTGCGCCGATTCTCTCCGGGACAGGGGAATCACCCCTCCACTTT. It encodes CSAPILSGTGESPLHF.